This T cell receptor (beta chain) emerged from a study of shared clonotypes between healthy human individuals. Data came from immunoSEQ multiplex PCR; TCRdb stores just in-frame clones and leaves some out. The sample has about 2 million clones; about 95% are singletons. It was CD45RO-negative cells, positively selected for CCR7, that made up naive CD8 cells, with terminally differentiated effector memory CD45RA+ cells excluded. Per germline, CDR1 MNHEY and CDR2 SMNVEV (reference sequence). The CDR3 is 15 residues long. V was cut by 1 base and J by 5 bases, with 15 bases left in between. The clonotype was recovered from a man aged 18-30 years in good health. Sequenced material: naive CD8+ T cells sorted from blood. The chain recombines TRBV27 with TRBJ2-7, with a weak D call TRBD2 (5 bases). CDR3 amino acids: CASSLLGSGLNEQYF. As DNA, the CDR3 is TGTGCCAGCAGTTTATTAGGCAGCGGATTAAACGAGCAGTACTTC.